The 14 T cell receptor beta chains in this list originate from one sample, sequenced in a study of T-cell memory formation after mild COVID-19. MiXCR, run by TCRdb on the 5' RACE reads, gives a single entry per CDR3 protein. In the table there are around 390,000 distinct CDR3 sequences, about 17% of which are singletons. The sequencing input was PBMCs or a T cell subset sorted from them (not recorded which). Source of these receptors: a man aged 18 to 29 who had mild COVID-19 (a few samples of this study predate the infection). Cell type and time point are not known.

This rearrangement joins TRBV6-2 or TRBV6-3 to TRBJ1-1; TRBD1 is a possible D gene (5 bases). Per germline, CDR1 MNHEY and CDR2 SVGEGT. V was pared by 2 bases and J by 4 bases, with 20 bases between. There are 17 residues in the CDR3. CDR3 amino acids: CASSYEGYQGVGTEAFF. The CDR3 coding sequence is TGTGCCAGCAGTTACGAGGGCTATCAGGGAGTGGGCACTGAAGCTTTCTTT.

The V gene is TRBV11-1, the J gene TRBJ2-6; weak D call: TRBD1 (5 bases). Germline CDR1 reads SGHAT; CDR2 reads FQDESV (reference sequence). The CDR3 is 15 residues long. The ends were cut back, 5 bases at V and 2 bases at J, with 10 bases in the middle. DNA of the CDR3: TGTGCCAGCAGCGTCAGGGATGCTGGGGCCAACGTCCTGACTTTC. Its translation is CASSVRDAGANVLTF.

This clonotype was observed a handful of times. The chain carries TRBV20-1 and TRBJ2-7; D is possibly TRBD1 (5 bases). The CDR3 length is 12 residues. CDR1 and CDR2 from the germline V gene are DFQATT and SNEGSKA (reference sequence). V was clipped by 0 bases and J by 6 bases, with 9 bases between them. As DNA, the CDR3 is TGCAGTGCTAGAGAAGGGGCCTTCGAGCAGTACGTC. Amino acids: CSAREGAFEQYV.

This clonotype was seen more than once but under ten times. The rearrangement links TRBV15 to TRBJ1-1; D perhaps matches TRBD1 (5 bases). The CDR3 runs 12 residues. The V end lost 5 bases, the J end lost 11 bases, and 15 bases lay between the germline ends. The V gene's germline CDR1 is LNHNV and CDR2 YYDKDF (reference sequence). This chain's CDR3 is CATSLRGAVAFF. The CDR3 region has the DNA TGTGCCACCAGCCTCCGAGGGGCTGTCGCTTTCTTT. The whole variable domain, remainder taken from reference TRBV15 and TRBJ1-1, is DAMVIQNPRYQVTQFGKPVTLSCSQTLNHNVMYWYQQKSSQAPKLLFHYYDKDFNNEADTPDNFQSRRPNTSFCFLDIRSPGLGDTAMYLCATSLRGAVAFFGQGTRLTVV.

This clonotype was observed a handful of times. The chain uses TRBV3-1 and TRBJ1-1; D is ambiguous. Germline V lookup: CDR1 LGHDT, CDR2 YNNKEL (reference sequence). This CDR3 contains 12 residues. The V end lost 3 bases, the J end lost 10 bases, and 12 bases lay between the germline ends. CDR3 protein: CASSQVPRVAFF. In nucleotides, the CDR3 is TGTGCCAGCAGCCAGGTACCGAGGGTAGCTTTCTTT.

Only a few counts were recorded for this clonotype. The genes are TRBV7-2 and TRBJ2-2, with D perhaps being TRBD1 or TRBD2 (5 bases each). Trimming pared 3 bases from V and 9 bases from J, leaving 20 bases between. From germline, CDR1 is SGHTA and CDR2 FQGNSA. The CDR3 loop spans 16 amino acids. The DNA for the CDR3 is TGTGCCAGCAGCTTTTATTCGGGACCTCCTCTGAGGGAGCTGTTTTTT. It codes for CASSFYSGPPLRELFF.

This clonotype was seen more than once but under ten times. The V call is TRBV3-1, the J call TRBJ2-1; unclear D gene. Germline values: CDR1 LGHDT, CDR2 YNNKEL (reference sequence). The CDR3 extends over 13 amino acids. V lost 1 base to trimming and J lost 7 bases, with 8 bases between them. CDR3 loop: CASSQVPRNEQFF. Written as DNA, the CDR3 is TGTGCCAGCAGCCAAGTGCCGAGGAATGAGCAGTTCTTC.

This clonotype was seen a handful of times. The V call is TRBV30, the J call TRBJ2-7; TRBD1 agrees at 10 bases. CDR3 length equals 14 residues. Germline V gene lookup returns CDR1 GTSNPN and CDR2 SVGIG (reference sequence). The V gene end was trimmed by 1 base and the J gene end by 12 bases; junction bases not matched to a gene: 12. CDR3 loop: CAWSAQGQGFSVYF. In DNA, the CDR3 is TGTGCCTGGAGTGCTCAGGGACAGGGGTTTTCGGTGTACTTC.

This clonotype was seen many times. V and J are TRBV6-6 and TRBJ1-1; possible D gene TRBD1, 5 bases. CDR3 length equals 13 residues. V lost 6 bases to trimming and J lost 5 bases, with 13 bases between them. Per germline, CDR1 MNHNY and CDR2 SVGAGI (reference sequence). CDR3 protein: CASSSTGDTEAFF. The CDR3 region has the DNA TGTGCCAGCAGCAGTACAGGAGATACTGAAGCTTTCTTT.

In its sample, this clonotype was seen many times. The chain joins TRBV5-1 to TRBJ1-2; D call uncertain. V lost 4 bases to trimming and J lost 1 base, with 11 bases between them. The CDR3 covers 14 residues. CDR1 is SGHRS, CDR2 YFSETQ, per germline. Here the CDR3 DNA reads TGCGCCAGCAGCCAAAGAGGCAGTAACTATGGCTACACCTTC. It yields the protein CASSQRGSNYGYTF. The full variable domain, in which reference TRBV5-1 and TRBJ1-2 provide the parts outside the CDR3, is KAGVTQTPRYLIKTRGQQVTLSCSPISGHRSVSWYQQTPGQGLQFLFEYFSETQRNKGNFPGRFSGRQFSNSRSEMNVSTLELGDSALYLCASSQRGSNYGYTFGSGTRLTVV.

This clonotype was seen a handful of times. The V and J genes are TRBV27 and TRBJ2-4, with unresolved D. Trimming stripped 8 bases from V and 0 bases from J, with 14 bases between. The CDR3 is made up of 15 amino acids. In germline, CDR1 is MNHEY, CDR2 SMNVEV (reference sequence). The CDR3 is CASGSEGLAKNIQYF. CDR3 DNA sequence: TGTGCCAGCGGAAGTGAAGGCCTAGCCAAAAACATTCAGTACTTC.

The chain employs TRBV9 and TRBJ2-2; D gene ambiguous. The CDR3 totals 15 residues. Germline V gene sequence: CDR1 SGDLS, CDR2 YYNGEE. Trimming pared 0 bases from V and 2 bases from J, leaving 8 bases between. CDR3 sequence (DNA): TGTGCCAGCAGCGTAGAGACGGAAAACACCGGGGAGCTGTTTTTT. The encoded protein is CASSVETENTGELFF.

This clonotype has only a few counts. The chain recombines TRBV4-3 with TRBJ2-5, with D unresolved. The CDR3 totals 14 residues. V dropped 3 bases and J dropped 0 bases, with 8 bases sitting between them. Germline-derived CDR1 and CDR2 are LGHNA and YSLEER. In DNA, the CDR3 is TGCGCCAGCAGCCACACTCTCGACCAAGAGACCCAGTACTTC. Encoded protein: CASSHTLDQETQYF.

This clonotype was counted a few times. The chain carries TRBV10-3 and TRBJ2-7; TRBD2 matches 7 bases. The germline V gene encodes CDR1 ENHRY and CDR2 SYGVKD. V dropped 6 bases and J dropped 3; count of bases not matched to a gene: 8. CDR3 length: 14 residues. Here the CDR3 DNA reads TGTGCCATCAGGCCGGGGAGCGGGGTCTACGAGCAGTACTTC. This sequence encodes CAIRPGSGVYEQYF.